This T cell receptor (beta chain) was profiled in a study of cytomegalovirus exposure and HLA in healthy donors. Looked up from germline, CDR1 is DFQATT and CDR2 is SNEGSKA (reference sequence). The V end was cut by 5 bases, the J end by 4 bases, with 7 bases between. The CDR3 has 11 residues. Study results and limitations: Across donors, most TCRs were seen rarely, yet some public ones were widespread. First-cohort TCR clusters were later found to tend to co-occur in the 120 or so validation repertoires.

A note on this clone: Its target is not known.

Profiling relied on immunoSEQ multiplex PCR, and the TCRdb table lists in-frame clones only, not all of them. This sample has 90,000 to 110,000 clones; roughly 90% occur once, and the top ten carry more than 2%. What was sequenced was PBMCs. The V gene is TRBV20-1, the J gene TRBJ2-3; no firm D call. The sequence was obtained from a young woman in good health and CMV-seronegative. The CDR3 reads CSAYTPDTQYF. The CDR3 DNA reads TGCAGTGCTTACACCCCAGATACGCAGTATTTT.